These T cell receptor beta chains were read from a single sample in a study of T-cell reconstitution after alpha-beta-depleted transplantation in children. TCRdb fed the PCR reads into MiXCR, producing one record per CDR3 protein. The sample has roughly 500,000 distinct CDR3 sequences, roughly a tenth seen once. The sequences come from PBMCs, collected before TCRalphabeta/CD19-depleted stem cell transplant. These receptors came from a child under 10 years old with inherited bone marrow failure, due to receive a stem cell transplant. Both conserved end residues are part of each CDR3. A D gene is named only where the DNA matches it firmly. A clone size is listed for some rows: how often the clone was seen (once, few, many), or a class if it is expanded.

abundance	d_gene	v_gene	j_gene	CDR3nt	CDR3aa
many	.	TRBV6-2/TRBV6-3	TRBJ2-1	TGTGCCAGCAGTAAAGGACCCCCGGTCTACAATGAGCAGTTCTTC	CASSKGPPVYNEQFF
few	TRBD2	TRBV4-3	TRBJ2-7	TGCGCCAGCAGCCAAGATTGGAATAGCGGGCCCGGGGGGTCCTACGAGCAGTACTTC	CASSQDWNSGPGGSYEQYF
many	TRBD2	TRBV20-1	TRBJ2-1	TGCAGTGCTAGAGGGGGACTAGCGGGGAACAATGAGCAGTTCTTC	CSARGGLAGNNEQFF
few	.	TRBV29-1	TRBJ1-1	TGCAGCGTTGAAAGGGCAGGGTGGTACACTGAAGCTTTCTTT	CSVERAGWYTEAFF
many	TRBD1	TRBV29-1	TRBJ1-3	TGCAGCGTGGCGACAGGGTCCGGAAACACCATATATTTT	CSVATGSGNTIYF
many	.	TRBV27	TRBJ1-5	TGTGCCAGCAGTTTAGTCCCCAATCAGCCCCAGCATTTT	CASSLVPNQPQHF
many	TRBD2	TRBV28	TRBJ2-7	TGTGCCAGCAGTCCGGACAGGGCCTTCGCCTCTAGCGGGAGAAGATACGAGCAGTACTTC	CASSPDRAFASSGRRYEQYF
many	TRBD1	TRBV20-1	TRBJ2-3	TGCAGTGCGTTCATCCAGGGGGCTGGAACAGATACGCAGTATTTT	CSAFIQGAGTDTQYF
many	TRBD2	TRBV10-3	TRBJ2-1	TGTGCCATCAGTGCGGGACTAGCGGTTGAGCAGTTCTTC	CAISAGLAVEQFF
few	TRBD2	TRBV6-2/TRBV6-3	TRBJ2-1	TGTGCCAGCACATGGACTAGCGGGAATGAGCAGTTCTTC	CASTWTSGNEQFF
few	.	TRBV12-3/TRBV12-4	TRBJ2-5	TGTGCCAGCAGTCCATACAGGAGACAAGAGACCCAGTACTTC	CASSPYRRQETQYF
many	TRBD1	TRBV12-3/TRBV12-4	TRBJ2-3	TGTGCCAGCAGTTCTATGGACAGGAGCACAGATACGCAGTATTTT	CASSSMDRSTDTQYF
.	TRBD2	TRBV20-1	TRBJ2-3	TGCAGTGCTAGAGCGGCTAGCGGGGGCACAGATACGCAGTATTTT	CSARAASGGTDTQYF
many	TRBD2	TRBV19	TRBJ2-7	TGTGCCAGTAACGATCGCGGCGGGAGTTTCTACGAGCAGTACTTC	CASNDRGGSFYEQYF
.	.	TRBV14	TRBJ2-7	TGTGCCAGCAGCCAAGCAAGCCCGGTATTACAATCCTACGAGCAGTACTTC	CASSQASPVLQSYEQYF
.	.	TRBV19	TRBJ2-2	TGTGCCAGTAGTATCCCCCTTGGTCTGTTGGGCACCGGGGAGCTGTTTTTT	CASSIPLGLLGTGELFF
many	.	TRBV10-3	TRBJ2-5	TGTGCCATCAGTGAGTCGACTCTGGGAGGAGAGACCCAGTACTTC	CAISESTLGGETQYF
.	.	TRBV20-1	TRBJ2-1	TGCAGTGGCACCGGGAGCTATGAGCAGTTCTTC	CSGTGSYEQFF
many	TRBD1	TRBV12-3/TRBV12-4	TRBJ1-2	TGTGCCAGCAGAAACGACAGGGGGCTCGACTATGGCTACACCTTC	CASRNDRGLDYGYTF
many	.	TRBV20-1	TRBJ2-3	TGCAGTGTGACGCGGGATGGAGATACGCAGTATTTT	CSVTRDGDTQYF
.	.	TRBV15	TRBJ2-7	TGTGCCACCAGCAGAGGACCGGGGTCCAACGAGCAGTACTTC	CATSRGPGSNEQYF
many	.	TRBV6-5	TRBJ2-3	TGTGCCAGCAGTTACGCCCAGGGGACAGATACGCAGTATTTT	CASSYAQGTDTQYF
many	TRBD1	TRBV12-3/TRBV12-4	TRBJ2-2	TGTGCCAGCAGCCCCTGGGACAGGAGCACCGGGGAGCTGTTTTTT	CASSPWDRSTGELFF
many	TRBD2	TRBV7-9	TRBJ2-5	TGTGCCAGCAGCTTTCCACTAGCGGGGGAGACCCAGTACTTC	CASSFPLAGETQYF
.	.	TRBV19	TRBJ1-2	TGTGCCAGTAGAAGAGGATGGGGCGGCCCCAACTATGGCTACACCTTC	CASRRGWGGPNYGYTF
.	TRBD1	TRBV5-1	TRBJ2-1	TGCGCCAGCAGCTTGGACTCAAGTCCGGGGACAGGACGCAATGAGCAGTTCTTC	CASSLDSSPGTGRNEQFF
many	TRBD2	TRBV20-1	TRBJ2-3	TGCAGTGTTGGGCTAGCGGCTAGCACAGATACGCAGTATTTT	CSVGLAASTDTQYF
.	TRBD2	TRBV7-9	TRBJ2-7	TGTGCCAGCAGGGGTGAGCGGGAGGATTGGTTCGAGCAGTACTTC	CASRGEREDWFEQYF
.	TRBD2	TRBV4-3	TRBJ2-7	TGCGCCAGCAGCCCTTCTAGCGGGACCACCTACGAGCAGTACTTC	CASSPSSGTTYEQYF
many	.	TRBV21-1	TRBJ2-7	TGTGCCAGCAGCCCAACGGGACTAGCGCCATCCTACGAGCAGTACTTC	CASSPTGLAPSYEQYF
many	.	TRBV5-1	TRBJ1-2	TGCGCCAGCAGCTTGGAAACTCCAATCGGGGCTAGTGGCTACACCTTC	CASSLETPIGASGYTF
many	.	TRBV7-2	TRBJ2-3	TGTGCCAGCAGCCCGGGTGGGCCCACTACGCAGTATTTT	CASSPGGPTTQYF
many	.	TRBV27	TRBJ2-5	TGTGCCAGCAGTTTAATTCGGGGGGAGACCCAGTACTTC	CASSLIRGETQYF
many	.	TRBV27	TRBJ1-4	TGTGCCAGCAGTTCCAAAGGTAGAACTAATGAAAAACTGTTTTTT	CASSSKGRTNEKLFF
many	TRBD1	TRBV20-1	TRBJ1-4	TGCAGTGCTCAAGGGGACAGTAATGAAAAACTGTTTTTT	CSAQGDSNEKLFF
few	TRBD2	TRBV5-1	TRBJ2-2	TGCGCCACGAACTTAGCGGGAACCGGGGAGCTGTTTTTT	CATNLAGTGELFF
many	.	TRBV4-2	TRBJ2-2	TGTGCCAGCAGCCAAGATAGGCCCCATGGGGCCGGGGAGCTGTTTTTT	CASSQDRPHGAGELFF
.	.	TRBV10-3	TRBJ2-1	TGTGCCATCAGTGACTCGCGGGAATCCTACAATGAGCAGTTCTTC	CAISDSRESYNEQFF
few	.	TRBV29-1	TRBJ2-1	TGCAGCGTGGGTGAATGGGCAGACAATGAGCAGTTCTTC	CSVGEWADNEQFF
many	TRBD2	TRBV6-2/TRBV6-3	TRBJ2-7	TGTGCCAGCAGCCCCCCAGGTAGCGGGAGCGTCCACGAGCAGTACTTC	CASSPPGSGSVHEQYF
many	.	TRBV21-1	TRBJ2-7	TGTGCCAGCAGCAAGAGGGGACAGGGGTTAGACGAGCAGTACTTC	CASSKRGQGLDEQYF
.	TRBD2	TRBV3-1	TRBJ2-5	TGTGCCAGCAGCCCCGGCAGCCTCGGGACTAGGCTACAAGAAGAGACCCAGTACTTC	CASSPGSLGTRLQEETQYF
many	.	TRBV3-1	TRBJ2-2	TGTGCCAGCAACTTCTTAAACACCGGGGAGCTGTTTTTT	CASNFLNTGELFF
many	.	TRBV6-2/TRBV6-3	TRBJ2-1	TGTGCCAGCAGTCCTAGTTTGCGCAATGAGCAGTTCTTC	CASSPSLRNEQFF
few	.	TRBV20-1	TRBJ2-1	TGCAGTGCGGAAGGGAGCCACTCCTACAATGAGCAGTTCTTC	CSAEGSHSYNEQFF
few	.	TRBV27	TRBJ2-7	TGTGCCAGCAGTTTTGGGTTGCCTAGTTTGAGGGAGCAGTACTTC	CASSFGLPSLREQYF
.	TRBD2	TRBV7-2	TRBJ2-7	TGTGCCAGCAGCTTAGCACGGACTAGCGGGAGGGCCTACGAGCAGTACTTC	CASSLARTSGRAYEQYF
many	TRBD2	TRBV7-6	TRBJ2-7	TGTGCCAGCAGCCCAGGACTAGCGGGTGTCTACGAGCAGTACTTC	CASSPGLAGVYEQYF
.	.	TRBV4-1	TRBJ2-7	TGCGCCAGCAGCCAAGATGCATCCGGGACACCCTACGAGCAGTACTTC	CASSQDASGTPYEQYF
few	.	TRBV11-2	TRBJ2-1	TGTGCCAGCAGCTATTGGGGTAACAATGAGCAGTTCTTC	CASSYWGNNEQFF
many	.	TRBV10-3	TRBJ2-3	TGTGCCACCGGACTACTCGCAGATACGCAGTATTTT	CATGLLADTQYF
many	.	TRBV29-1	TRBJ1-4	TGCAGCGTTGAACCCGTTACAACTAATGAAAAACTGTTTTTT	CSVEPVTTNEKLFF
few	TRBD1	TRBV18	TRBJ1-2	TGTGCCAGCTCACCCCCGCTCGACAGGGTAGAGAACTATGGCTACACCTTC	CASSPPLDRVENYGYTF
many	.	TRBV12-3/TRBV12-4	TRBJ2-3	TGTGCCAGCAGTCCGCCGGATGGCACAGATACGCAGTATTTT	CASSPPDGTDTQYF